This T cell receptor (beta chain) was identified during a study of blood T cell repertoires in COVID-19. Whole-study context: Material from acute and convalescent COVID-19 was sourced from the United States, Italy and Spain.

This clone was counted a few times. The ends lost 3 bases at V and 7 bases at J; junction bases unmatched: 12. This CDR3 spans 18 amino acids. Germline lookup yields CDR1 SGHNT and CDR2 YYREEE (reference sequence). Sequenced by immunoSEQ multiplex PCR; TCRdb stores in-frame clones only, minus some. Seen here are 310,000 or so clones, 88% observed once, and the top ten hold approximately 11%. Material: peripheral blood. This clonotype was sampled from a woman aged 25 to 39 with COVID-19, enrolled during active disease. V and J are TRBV5-4 and TRBJ2-2, with 13 bases aligning to TRBD2. CDR3 protein: CASSSWTSGSWVGGELFF. The CDR3 region has the DNA TGTGCCAGCAGCTCCTGGACTAGCGGGAGCTGGGTGGGCGGGGAGCTGTTTTTT.